This T cell receptor (beta chain) was recovered during a study of shared clonotypes between healthy human individuals. Study-level results: As a rule, naive subsets had a larger estimated richness than memory subsets. The sampled material consisted only of blood, and tissue repertoires are likely to differ.

Donors were Caucasian adults residing in Nashville, Tennessee, USA. It was approximately 0.2 ug DNA, around 33,000 T cell genomes, that sorted-subset replicate PCRs used. Only in-frame clones appear in the TCRdb table, and some are missing; sequencing was by immunoSEQ multiplex PCR. The data show approximately 740,000 clones, under 80% seen once. Comments on this clone: The antigen is not known.

The sample was memory CD4+ T cells sorted from blood. Regarding subset: CD45RA-negative fraction. This receptor was taken from a young woman in good health.

Written as DNA, the CDR3 is TGTGCCAGCAGTGAATTAGGGACTAGTGGATCAGATACGCAGTATTTT. This translates into CASSELGTSGSDTQYF. The chain joins TRBV6-1 to TRBJ2-3; 8 nucleotides match TRBD2. Germline CDR1 is MNHNS and CDR2 is SASEGT. V was clipped by 2 bases and J by 4 bases; unmatched bases: 8. The CDR3 is 16 residues long.